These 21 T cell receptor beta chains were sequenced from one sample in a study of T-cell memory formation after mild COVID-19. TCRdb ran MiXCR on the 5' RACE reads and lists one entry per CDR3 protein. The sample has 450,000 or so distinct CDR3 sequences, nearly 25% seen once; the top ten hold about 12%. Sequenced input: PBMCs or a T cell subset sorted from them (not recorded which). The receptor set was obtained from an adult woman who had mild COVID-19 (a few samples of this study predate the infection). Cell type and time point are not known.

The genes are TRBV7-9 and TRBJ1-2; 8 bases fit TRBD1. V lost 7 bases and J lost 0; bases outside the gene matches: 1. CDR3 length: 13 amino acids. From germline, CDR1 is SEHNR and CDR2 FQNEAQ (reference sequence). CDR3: CASTGQANYGYTF. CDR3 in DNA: TGTGCCAGCACGGGACAGGCTAACTATGGCTACACCTTC.

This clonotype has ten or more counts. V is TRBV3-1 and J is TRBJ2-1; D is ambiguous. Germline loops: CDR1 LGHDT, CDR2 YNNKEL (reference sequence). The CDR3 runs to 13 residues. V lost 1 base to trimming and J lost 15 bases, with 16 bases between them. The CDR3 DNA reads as TGTGCCAGCAGCCAAGCCCGGGTGACATGGCTGTTCTTC. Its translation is CASSQARVTWLFF.

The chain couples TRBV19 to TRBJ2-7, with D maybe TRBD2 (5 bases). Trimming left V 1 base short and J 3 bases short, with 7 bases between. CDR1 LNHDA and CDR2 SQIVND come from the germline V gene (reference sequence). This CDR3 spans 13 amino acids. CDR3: CASSIGRGYEQYF. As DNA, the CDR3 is TGTGCCAGTAGTATAGGTCGGGGCTACGAGCAGTACTTC.

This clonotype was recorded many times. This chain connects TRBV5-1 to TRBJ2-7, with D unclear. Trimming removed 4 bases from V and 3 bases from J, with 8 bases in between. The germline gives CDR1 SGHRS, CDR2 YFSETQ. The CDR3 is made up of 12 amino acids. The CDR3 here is CASSPGFYEQYF. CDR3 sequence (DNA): TGCGCCAGCAGCCCCGGGTTCTACGAGCAGTACTTC. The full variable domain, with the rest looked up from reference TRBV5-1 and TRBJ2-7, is KAGVTQTPRYLIKTRGQQVTLSCSPISGHRSVSWYQQTPGQGLQFLFEYFSETQRNKGNFPGRFSGRQFSNSRSEMNVSTLELGDSALYLCASSPGFYEQYFGPGTRLTVT.

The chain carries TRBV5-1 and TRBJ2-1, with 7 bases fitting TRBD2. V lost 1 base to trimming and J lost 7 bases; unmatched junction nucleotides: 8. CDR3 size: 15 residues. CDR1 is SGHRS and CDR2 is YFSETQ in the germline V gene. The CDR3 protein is CASSLTVTSVNEQFF. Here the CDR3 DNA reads TGCGCCAGCAGCTTGACCGTCACTAGCGTTAATGAGCAGTTCTTC.

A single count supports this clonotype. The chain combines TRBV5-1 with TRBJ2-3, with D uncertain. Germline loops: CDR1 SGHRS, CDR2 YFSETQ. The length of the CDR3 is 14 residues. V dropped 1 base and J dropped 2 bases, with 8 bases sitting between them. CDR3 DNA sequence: TGCGCCAGCAGCTTGAACACAGACACAGATACGCAGTATTTT. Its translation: CASSLNTDTDTQYF.

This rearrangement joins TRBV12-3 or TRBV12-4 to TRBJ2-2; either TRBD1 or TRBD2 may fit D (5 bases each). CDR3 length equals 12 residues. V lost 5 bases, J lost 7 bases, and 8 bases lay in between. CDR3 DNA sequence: TGTGCCAGCAGTGGGACCGGCGGGGAGCTGTTTTTT. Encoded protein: CASSGTGGELFF.

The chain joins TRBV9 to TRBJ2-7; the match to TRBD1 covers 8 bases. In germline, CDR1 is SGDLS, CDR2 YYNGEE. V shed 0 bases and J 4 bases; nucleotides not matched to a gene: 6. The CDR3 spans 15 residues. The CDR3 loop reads CASSVDGTGAYEQYF. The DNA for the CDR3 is TGTGCCAGCAGCGTAGATGGGACAGGAGCTTACGAGCAGTACTTC.

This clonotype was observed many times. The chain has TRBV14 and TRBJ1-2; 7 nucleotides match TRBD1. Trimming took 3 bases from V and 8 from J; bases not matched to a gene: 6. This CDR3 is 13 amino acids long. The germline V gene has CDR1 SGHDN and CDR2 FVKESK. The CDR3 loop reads CASSHARGHGYTF. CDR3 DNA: TGTGCCAGCAGCCATGCGAGGGGGCACGGCTACACCTTC.

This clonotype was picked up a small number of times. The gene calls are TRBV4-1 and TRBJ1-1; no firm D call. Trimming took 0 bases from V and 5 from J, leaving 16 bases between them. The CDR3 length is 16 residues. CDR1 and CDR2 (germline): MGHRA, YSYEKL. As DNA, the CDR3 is TGCGCCAGCAGCCAAGAAAGGCGGGGTGGTATGACTGAAGCTTTCTTT. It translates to CASSQERRGGMTEAFF.

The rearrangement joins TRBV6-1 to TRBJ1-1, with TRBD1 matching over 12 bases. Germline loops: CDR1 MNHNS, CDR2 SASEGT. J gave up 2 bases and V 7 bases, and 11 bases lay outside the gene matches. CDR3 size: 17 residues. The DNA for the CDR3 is TGTGCCAGCAACACCCGATCCGGGACAGGGGGCAACACTGAAGCTTTCTTT. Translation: CASNTRSGTGGNTEAFF.

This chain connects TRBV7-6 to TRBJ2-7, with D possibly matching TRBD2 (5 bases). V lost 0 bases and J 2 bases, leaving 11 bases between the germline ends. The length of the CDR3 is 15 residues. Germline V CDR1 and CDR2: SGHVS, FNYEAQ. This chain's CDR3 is CASSLAPGNTYEQYF. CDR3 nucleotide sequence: TGTGCCAGCAGCTTAGCACCCGGGAACACCTACGAGCAGTACTTC.

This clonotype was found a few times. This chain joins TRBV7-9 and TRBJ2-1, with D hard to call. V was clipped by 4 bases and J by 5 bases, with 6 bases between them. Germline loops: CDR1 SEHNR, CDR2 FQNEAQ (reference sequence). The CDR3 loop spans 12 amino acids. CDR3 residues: CASSSENNEQFF. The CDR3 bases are TGTGCCAGCAGCTCCGAGAACAATGAGCAGTTCTTC.

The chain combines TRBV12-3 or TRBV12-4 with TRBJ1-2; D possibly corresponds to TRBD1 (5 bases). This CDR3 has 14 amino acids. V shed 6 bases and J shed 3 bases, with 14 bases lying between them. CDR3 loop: CASSPQGGDYGYTF. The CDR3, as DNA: TGTGCCAGCAGCCCCCAGGGTGGAGACTATGGCTACACCTTC.

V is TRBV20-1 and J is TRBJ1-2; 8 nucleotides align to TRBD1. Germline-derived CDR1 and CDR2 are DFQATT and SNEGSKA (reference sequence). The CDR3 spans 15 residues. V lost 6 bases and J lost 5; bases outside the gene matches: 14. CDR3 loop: CSALDPGGARYGYTF. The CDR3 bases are TGCAGTGCCCTCGACCCAGGGGGCGCGAGGTATGGCTACACCTTC.

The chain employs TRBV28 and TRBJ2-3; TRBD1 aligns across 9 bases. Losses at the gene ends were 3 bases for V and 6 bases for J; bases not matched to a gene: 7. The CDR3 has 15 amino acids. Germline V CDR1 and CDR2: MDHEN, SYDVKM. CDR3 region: CASSFNLGQGDTQYF. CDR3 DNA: TGTGCCAGCAGTTTTAATCTAGGACAGGGGGATACGCAGTATTTT.

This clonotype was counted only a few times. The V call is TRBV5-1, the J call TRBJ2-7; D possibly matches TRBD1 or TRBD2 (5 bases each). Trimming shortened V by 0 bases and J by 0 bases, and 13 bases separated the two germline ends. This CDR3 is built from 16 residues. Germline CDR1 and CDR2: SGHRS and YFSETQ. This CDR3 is CASSLGGTVSSYEQYF. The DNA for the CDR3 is TGCGCCAGCAGCTTGGGAGGGACGGTGAGCTCCTACGAGCAGTACTTC.

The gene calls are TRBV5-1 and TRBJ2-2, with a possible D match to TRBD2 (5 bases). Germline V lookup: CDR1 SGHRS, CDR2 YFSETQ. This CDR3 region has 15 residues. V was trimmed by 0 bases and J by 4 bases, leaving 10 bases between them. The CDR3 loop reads CASSLELVATGELFF. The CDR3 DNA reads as TGCGCCAGCAGCTTGGAACTAGTAGCCACCGGGGAGCTGTTTTTT.

The CDR3 nucleotides are TGCAGTGCTAGAGGGGGCCCCCTAGATGGCACAGATACGCAGTATTTT. Translating gives CSARGGPLDGTDTQYF. The chain joins TRBV20-1 to TRBJ2-3; tentatively, D is TRBD1 (5 bases). Germline V gene lookup returns CDR1 DFQATT and CDR2 SNEGSKA (reference sequence). The V gene lost 1 base and the J gene lost 1 base, with 15 bases spanning the gap. This CDR3 has 16 residues.

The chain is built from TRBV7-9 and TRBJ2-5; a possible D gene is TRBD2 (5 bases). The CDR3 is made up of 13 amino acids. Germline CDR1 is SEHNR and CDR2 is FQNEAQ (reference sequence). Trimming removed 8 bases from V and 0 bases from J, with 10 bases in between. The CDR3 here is CASGREYQETQYF. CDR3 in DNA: TGTGCCAGCGGAAGGGAGTACCAAGAGACCCAGTACTTC.

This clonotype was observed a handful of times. In DNA, the CDR3 is TGTGCCAGCAGCCACTCCGGGGCGAATGAGCAGTTCTTC. Its translation is CASSHSGANEQFF. This chain uses TRBV5-4 with TRBJ2-1; D may correspond to TRBD1 or TRBD2 (5 bases each). Trimming removed 4 bases from V and 7 bases from J, with 12 bases in between. Germline CDR1 SGHNT, CDR2 YYREEE (reference sequence). The CDR3 has 13 residues.